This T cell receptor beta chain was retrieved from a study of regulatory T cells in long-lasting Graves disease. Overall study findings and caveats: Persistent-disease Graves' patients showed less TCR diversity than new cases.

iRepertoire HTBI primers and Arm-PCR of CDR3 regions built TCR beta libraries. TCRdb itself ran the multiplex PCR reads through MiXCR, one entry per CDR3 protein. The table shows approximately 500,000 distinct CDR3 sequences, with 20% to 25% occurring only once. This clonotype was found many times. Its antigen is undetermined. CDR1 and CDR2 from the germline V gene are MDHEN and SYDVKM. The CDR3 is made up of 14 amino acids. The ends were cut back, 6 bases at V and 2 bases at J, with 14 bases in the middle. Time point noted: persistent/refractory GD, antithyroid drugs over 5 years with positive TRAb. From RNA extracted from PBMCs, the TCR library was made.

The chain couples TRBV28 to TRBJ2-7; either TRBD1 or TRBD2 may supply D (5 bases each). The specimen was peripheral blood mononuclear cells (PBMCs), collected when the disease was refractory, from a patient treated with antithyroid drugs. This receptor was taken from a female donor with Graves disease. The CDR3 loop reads CASRPGRHPYEQYF. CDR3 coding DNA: TGTGCCAGCAGGCCGGGACGACACCCCTACGAGCAGTACTTC.